Following are 29 T cell receptor beta chains from one sample sequenced in a study of technical replicates of blood from several donors. Assay: immunoSEQ multiplex PCR; the TCRdb copy retains only in-frame clones and omits some. The sample yields around 70,000 clones, 93% seen once. The sample was T cells isolated from PBMCs. All receptors derive from a human donor in good health.

The V and J genes are TRBV10-1 and TRBJ1-2, with 9 bases matching TRBD1. This CDR3 has 14 residues. Germline V CDR1 and CDR2: WNHNN, SYGVQD (reference sequence). Germline trimming cut 3 bases from V and 9 bases from J; bases unmatched to any gene: 8. CDR3 protein: CASSDPRQGDRYTF. In nucleotides, the CDR3 is TGCGCCAGCAGTGACCCCCGACAGGGGGATCGCTACACCTTC.

The rearrangement joins TRBV2 to TRBJ1-5; the D gene is possibly TRBD1 (6 bases). CDR3 length: 16 amino acids. The V end was cut by 5 bases, the J end by 0 bases, with 14 bases between. Germline V gene data show CDR1 as SNHLY and CDR2 as FYNNEI. CDR3 bases: TGTGCCAGCAGTTATGGACAGCTTCCTAGCAATCAGCCCCAGCATTTT. Translated, it gives CASSYGQLPSNQPQHF. Filled out from reference TRBV2 and TRBJ1-5, the complete variable domain reads EPEVTQTPSHQVTQMGQEVILRCVPISNHLYFYWYRQILGQKVEFLVSFYNNEISEKSEIFDDQFSVERPDGSNFTLKIRSTKLEDSAMYFCASSYGQLPSNQPQHFGDGTRLSIL.

This chain joins TRBV9 and TRBJ2-5; 7 positions match TRBD2. The germline V gene encodes CDR1 SGDLS and CDR2 YYNGEE. J lost 5 bases, V lost 3 bases, and 7 bases had no gene match. The CDR3 consists of 14 residues. CDR3 sequence (DNA): TGTGCCAGCAGCGGACGGGACTATTGGGAGACCCAGTACTTC. It translates to CASSGRDYWETQYF.

The rearrangement uses TRBV7-9 and TRBJ1-4, with D maybe TRBD1 (5 bases). The germline CDR1 and CDR2 sequences are SEHNR and FQNEAQ (reference sequence). The CDR3 totals 16 residues. The V end was cut by 3 bases, the J end by 0 bases, with 11 bases between. The CDR3 region is CASSFTTGTTNEKLFF. The CDR3 region has the DNA TGTGCCAGCAGCTTCACTACAGGAACAACTAATGAAAAACTGTTTTTT.

The chain uses TRBV21-1 and TRBJ2-1; the D call of TRBD1 is as the table states it, not checked on the DNA. TRBV21-1 is a recognized pseudogene. The CDR3 has 17 residues. CDR3 nucleotide sequence: TGTGCCAGCAGCCGGTATGGTAATGGGTCACCAGGGAATGAGCAGTTCTTC. Its translation: CASSRYGNGSPGNEQFF.

The count of this clone is one. The J gene is TRBJ2-5, the V gene TRBV6-6, with 8 bases identical to TRBD2. Losses at the gene ends were 8 bases for V and 0 bases for J; bases not matched to a gene: 8. CDR3 length: 15 amino acids. Germline lookup yields CDR1 MNHNY and CDR2 SVGAGI (reference sequence). The CDR3 region has the DNA TGTGCCAGCTATGGTAGCGGGGATTACCAAGAGACCCAGTACTTC. It translates to CASYGSGDYQETQYF.

The CDR3 is CASSQADSEAFF. The CDR3 coding sequence is TGCGCCAGCAGCCAAGCCGACAGTGAAGCTTTCTTT. The rearrangement uses TRBV4-1 and TRBJ1-1; a possible D gene is TRBD1 (5 bases). Trimming shortened V by 1 base and J by 7 bases, and 7 bases separated the two germline ends. The CDR3 has 12 amino acids. CDR1 is MGHRA and CDR2 is YSYEKL in the germline V gene.

J is TRBJ2-5 and V is TRBV29-1; 8 nucleotides match TRBD2. This CDR3 spans 12 amino acids. Germline V gene sequence: CDR1 SQVTM, CDR2 ANQGSEA. The ends lost 7 bases at V and 2 bases at J; junction bases unmatched: 3. The CDR3 loop is CSAGGPQETQYF. In DNA, the CDR3 is TGCAGCGCGGGGGGGCCACAAGAGACCCAGTACTTC.

The chain joins TRBV19 to TRBJ1-4, with a tentative D call TRBD1 (5 bases). The V end lost 3 bases, the J end lost 8 bases, and 10 bases lay between the germline ends. This CDR3 contains 13 residues. Germline lookup yields CDR1 LNHDA and CDR2 SQIVND (reference sequence). CDR3 protein: CASSMTVWEKLFF. The CDR3 DNA is TGTGCCAGTAGTATGACAGTGTGGGAAAAACTGTTTTTT.

The rearrangement joins TRBV18 to TRBJ2-1; possible D gene TRBD2, 5 bases. Trimming removed 3 bases from V and 10 bases from J, with 13 bases in between. The CDR3 contains 13 residues. The germline V gene has CDR1 KGHSH and CDR2 LQKENI. CDR3 DNA: TGTGCCAGCTCACCTCAGGAGGCGGGCGAGCAGTTCTTC. Protein product: CASSPQEAGEQFF.

The chain has TRBV19 and TRBJ2-7; 9 bases agree with TRBD1. V shed 4 bases and J 5 bases; nucleotides not matched to a gene: 3. CDR3 size: 13 residues. CDR1 and CDR2 from the germline V gene are LNHDA and SQIVND (reference sequence). As DNA, the CDR3 is TGTGCCAGTAGTAACAGGGGGCCAGACGAGCAGTACTTC. As protein: CASSNRGPDEQYF.

The chain joins TRBV7-6 to TRBJ1-1; 7 nucleotides match TRBD1. The trim removed 4 bases at V and 4 bases at J, leaving 6 bases unmatched. The CDR3 is 14 residues long. Germline V gene sequence: CDR1 SGHVS, CDR2 FNYEAQ. CDR3 amino acids: CASSSMTGTTEAFF. Written as DNA, the CDR3 is TGTGCCAGCAGCTCGATGACAGGGACCACTGAAGCTTTCTTT.

V is TRBV7-9 and J is TRBJ1-1, with D perhaps matching TRBD1 (5 bases). With 1 base removed from V and 4 bases from J, the gap between germline ends came to 16 bases. The CDR3 totals 16 residues. Germline V gives CDR1 SEHNR, CDR2 FQNEAQ (reference sequence). DNA for the CDR3: TGTGCCAGCAGCTTAGACCCCCCGGGACTGACCACTGAAGCTTTCTTT. Its protein product is CASSLDPPGLTTEAFF. The full variable domain, rest sourced from reference TRBV7-9 and TRBJ1-1, is DTGVSQNPRHKITKRGQNVTFRCDPISEHNRLYWYRQTLGQGPEFLTYFQNEAQLEKSRLLSDRFSAERPKGSFSTLEIQRTEQGDSAMYLCASSLDPPGLTTEAFFGQGTRLTVV.

The V gene is TRBV5-1, the J gene TRBJ2-3; a weak D match, TRBD2 (5 bases). The CDR3 has 16 residues. V lost 5 bases to trimming and J lost 2 bases, with 18 bases between them. Germline values: CDR1 SGHRS, CDR2 YFSETQ. The CDR3 region is CASRYWSGPITDTQYF. DNA for the CDR3: TGCGCCAGCAGATATTGGAGCGGACCCATCACAGATACGCAGTATTTT.

V and J are TRBV14 and TRBJ2-2; 8 bases fit TRBD2. V shed 1 base, J shed 3 bases, and the junction held 7 bases outside the gene matches. Germline V gene sequence: CDR1 SGHDN, CDR2 FVKESK. The CDR3 runs 17 residues. CDR3 coding DNA: TGTGCCAGCAGCCAAGGGGTGAGCGGGAGATACACCGGGGAGCTGTTTTTT. It codes for CASSQGVSGRYTGELFF.

The genes are TRBV11-3 and TRBJ2-7; tentative D call: TRBD2 (5 bases). This CDR3 contains 12 residues. V dropped 6 bases and J dropped 4 bases, with 10 bases sitting between them. In germline, CDR1 is SGHNT, CDR2 YENEEA. The CDR3 spells CASRDRGYEQYF. The CDR3 DNA reads as TGTGCCAGCAGAGACCGAGGGTACGAGCAGTACTTC.

This chain uses TRBV13 with TRBJ2-7, with D tentatively TRBD2 (5 bases). The CDR3 covers 14 residues. The germline V and J ends were trimmed by 6 bases and 2 bases, with 14 bases remaining between them. Germline CDR1 and CDR2: PRHDT and FYEKMQ (reference sequence). Here the CDR3 reads CASRRRGMAYEQYF. The CDR3 nucleotides are TGTGCCAGCAGACGACGGGGAATGGCCTACGAGCAGTACTTC.

The chain links TRBV4-1 to TRBJ2-7; possible D gene TRBD2, 6 bases. CDR1 is MGHRA, CDR2 YSYEKL, per germline. V lost 3 bases to trimming and J lost 0 bases, with 15 bases between them. The CDR3 consists of 16 residues. CDR3: CASSQASVRSSYEQYF. CDR3 in DNA: TGCGCCAGCAGCCAGGCTAGCGTTAGGAGCTCCTACGAGCAGTACTTC.

The chain's CDR3 is CAWSVRGLAGGSETQYF. The CDR3 DNA sequence: TGTGCCTGGAGTGTACGGGGACTAGCGGGGGGTAGTGAGACCCAGTACTTC. This sequence joins TRBV30 and TRBJ2-5; TRBD2 aligns across 15 bases. CDR3 length equals 17 residues. Germline V CDR1 and CDR2: GTSNPN, SVGIG (reference sequence). Trimming removed 0 bases from V and 5 bases from J; junction bases left unmatched: 7. The whole variable domain, filled in from reference TRBV30 and TRBJ2-5, reads SQTIHQWPATLVQPVGSPLSLECTVEGTSNPNLYWYRQAAGRGLQLLFYSVGIGQISSEVPQNLSASRPQDRQFILSSKKLLLSDSGFYLCAWSVRGLAGGSETQYFGPGTRLLVL.

The chain carries TRBV5-1 and TRBJ2-7; tentatively, D is TRBD2 (5 bases). Per germline, CDR1 SGHRS and CDR2 YFSETQ. Trimming left V 6 bases short and J 0 bases short, with 10 bases between. This CDR3 is built from 13 residues. CDR3 sequence reads: CASTGVSSYEQYF. The CDR3 DNA sequence: TGCGCCAGCACCGGGGTGAGCTCCTACGAGCAGTACTTC.

This chain connects TRBV18 to TRBJ1-6, with D maybe TRBD1 (6 bases). The CDR3 runs to 16 residues. The germline V gene encodes CDR1 KGHSH and CDR2 LQKENI. V was trimmed by 2 bases and J by 7 bases, leaving 15 bases between them. Here the CDR3 reads CASSPGGADLNSPLHF. The CDR3 DNA reads as TGTGCCAGCTCACCAGGGGGCGCGGATCTGAATTCACCCCTCCACTTT.

V gene TRBV11-2 combines with J gene TRBJ2-5; the match to TRBD2 covers 7 bases. With V trimmed by 3 bases and J by 4 bases, 8 bases remained unmatched. Germline V gene sequence: CDR1 SGHAT, CDR2 FQNNGV. CDR3 length: 15 amino acids. The CDR3 loop reads CASSFKTGGRETQYF. Written as DNA, the CDR3 is TGTGCCAGCAGCTTTAAAACGGGAGGAAGAGAGACCCAGTACTTC.

J is TRBJ1-3 and V is TRBV6-1, with 9 positions matching TRBD1. Germline V CDR1 and CDR2: MNHNS, SASEGT. V dropped 7 bases and J dropped 3; count of bases not matched to a gene: 4. The CDR3 runs to 14 residues. In DNA, the CDR3 is TGTGCCAGCACCGGGACAGGGTTTGGAAACACCATATATTTT. It specifies CASTGTGFGNTIYF.

The chain couples TRBV19 to TRBJ2-5, with 7 nucleotides matching TRBD2. The CDR3 loop spans 13 amino acids. Germline V gives CDR1 LNHDA, CDR2 SQIVND (reference sequence). Trimming took 4 bases from V and 5 from J; bases not matched to a gene: 4. This CDR3 is CASSSGSIETQYF. The CDR3 nucleotides read TGTGCCAGTAGTAGCGGGAGTATCGAGACCCAGTACTTC.

The J gene is TRBJ2-7, the V gene TRBV10-3; TRBD1 might be the D (5 bases). Per the germline V gene, CDR1 is ENHRY and CDR2 is SYGVKD. This CDR3 comprises 14 residues. V was shortened by 7 bases and J by 4 bases, with 17 bases between the two germline ends. CDR3 DNA sequence: TGTGCCATCAACCAGGGTAAGGGGATATACGAGCAGTACTTC. Amino acids: CAINQGKGIYEQYF.

This chain joins TRBV7-8 and TRBJ1-1, with unresolved D. V was clipped by 5 bases and J by 1 base, with 14 bases between them. Germline lookup yields CDR1 SGHVS and CDR2 FQNEAQ. This CDR3 is built from 15 residues. In DNA form, the CDR3 reads TGTGCCAGCAGCCCAACCGCCGGGAGGAACACTGAAGCTTTCTTT. It is translated as CASSPTAGRNTEAFF. Full variable domain (missing parts from reference TRBV7-8 and TRBJ1-1): GAGVSQSPRYKVAKRGQDVALRCDPISGHVSLFWYQQALGQGPEFLTYFQNEAQLDKSGLPSDRFFAERPEGSVSTLKIQRTQQEDSAVYLCASSPTAGRNTEAFFGQGTRLTVV.

The V gene is TRBV11-3, the J gene TRBJ2-7; tentative D call: TRBD2 (6 bases). Trimming pared 1 base from V and 2 bases from J, leaving 12 bases between. The germline V gene encodes CDR1 SGHNT and CDR2 YENEEA. This CDR3 has 15 residues. The CDR3 protein is CASSLGIAETYEQYF. Here the CDR3 DNA reads TGTGCCAGCAGCTTAGGGATAGCGGAAACCTACGAGCAGTACTTC. Full variable domain (outside the CDR3, taken from reference TRBV11-3 and TRBJ2-7): EAGVVQSPRYKIIEKKQPVAFWCNPISGHNTLYWYLQNLGQGPELLIRYENEEAVDDSQLPKDRFSAERLKGVDSTLKIQPAELGDSAVYLCASSLGIAETYEQYFGPGTRLTVT.

V gene TRBV28 combines with J gene TRBJ1-1; TRBD1 matches 10 bases. CDR1 is MDHEN and CDR2 is SYDVKM in the germline V gene. The CDR3 spans 14 residues. J was trimmed by 4 bases and V by 7 bases; bases with no gene match: 6. The CDR3 loop is CASTWDRGLTEAFF. CDR3 sequence (DNA): TGTGCCAGCACGTGGGACAGGGGTCTCACTGAAGCTTTCTTT.

This chain connects TRBV7-3 to TRBJ2-7; 8 nucleotides align to TRBD2. CDR1 and CDR2 from the germline V gene are SGHTA and FQGTGA. CDR3 length: 15 amino acids. V was clipped by 2 bases and J by 1 base; unmatched bases: 4. CDR3 sequence: CASSLDGTRSYEQYF. The CDR3 DNA reads as TGTGCCAGCAGCTTAGATGGGACTAGGTCCTACGAGCAGTACTTC.